The text below deals with one TCR beta chain. This sample stems from a study of blood T cell repertoires in COVID-19. Looking at the study overall: PBMCs, B-cell-depleted T cells, or T cells were the source of the cDNA or gDNA that made up the material.

Sequenced by immunoSEQ multiplex PCR; TCRdb stores in-frame clones only, minus some. The data show approximately 63,000 clones, around 85% seen once. Germline CDR1 MGHRA, CDR2 YSYEKL. This CDR3 contains 11 residues. V lost 1 base, J lost 13 bases, and 8 bases lay in between. Specimen: peripheral blood. The V gene is TRBV4-1, the J gene TRBJ2-1; D uncertain. The clonotype was recovered from a woman aged 70-85 years with acute or convalescent COVID-19. CDR3 protein: CASSQGALQFF. The CDR3 region has the DNA TGCGCCAGCAGCCAAGGCGCCCTCCAGTTCTTC.